Given below is one T cell receptor beta chain in context. CDR1 is LNHDA and CDR2 is SQIVND in the germline V gene (reference sequence). The CDR3 runs to 18 residues. Unmatched junction bases numbered 9, after V lost 0 bases and J lost 4 bases. These data come from a study of blood T cell repertoires in COVID-19. In the study overall: Samples representing acute and convalescent COVID-19 were sourced from the United States, Italy and Spain. Sources were T cells, B-cell-depleted T cells, or PBMCs; the material itself was cDNA or gDNA.

Per the original data handling: Researchers report that nucleated cell counts were estimated from reference gene primer amplification. Some clones are missing from TCRdb's copy, which holds only in-frame ones; the method was immunoSEQ multiplex PCR. The V and J calls and clone size come from that table; D and trimming were worked out from the DNA. Here the sample spans approximately 250,000 clones, approximately 89% being singletons. Seattle's enrolled individuals joined amid active infection and were then monitored longitudinally. V and J are TRBV19 and TRBJ2-1, with 10 bases matching TRBD2. The sample taken for sequencing was peripheral blood. The TCR comes from a woman in her sixties or seventies with COVID-19, enrolled during active disease. The CDR3 reads CASSIDTFASGSYNEQFF. The CDR3, as DNA: TGTGCCAGTAGTATAGATACGTTTGCTAGCGGGAGTTACAATGAGCAGTTCTTC.